The sequence of this TCR beta chain was determined in a study of metastatic and nonmetastatic thyroid tumors. This clone showed up just a few times. Germline and junction disagree at one end, which may indicate a read error. Patients had received no treatment of any kind before thyroid surgery. This CDR3 has 13 residues. The germline V gene has CDR1 MDHEN and CDR2 SYDVKM. TCRdb re-called the PCR reads with MiXCR. Of tens of thousands of clones in the sample, 15% to 20% are singletons; the top ten hold roughly 10%. This chain uses TRBV28 with TRBJ2-3, with a possible D match to TRBD1 (5 bases). The receptor was isolated from a male donor with papillary thyroid cancer or a benign thyroid nodule (not recorded which). Some clones in this sample may be carry-over from other donors' samples. The sequenced sample was blood. CDR3: CARSLVGEDTQYF. The DNA for the CDR3 is TGTGCCCGCAGTCTGGTAGGGGAAGATACGCAGTATTTT.